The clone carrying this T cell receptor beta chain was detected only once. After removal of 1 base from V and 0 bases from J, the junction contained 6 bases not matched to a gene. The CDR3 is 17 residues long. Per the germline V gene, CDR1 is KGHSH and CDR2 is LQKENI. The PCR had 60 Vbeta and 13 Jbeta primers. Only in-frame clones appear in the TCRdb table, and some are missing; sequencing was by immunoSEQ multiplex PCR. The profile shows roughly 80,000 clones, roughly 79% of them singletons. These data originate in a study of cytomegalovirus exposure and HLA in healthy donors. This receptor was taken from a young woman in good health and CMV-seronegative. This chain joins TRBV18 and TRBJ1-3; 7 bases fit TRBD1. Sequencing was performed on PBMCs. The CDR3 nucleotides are TGTGCCAGCTCACCACTAGGACAGGAGTTCTCTGGAAACACCATATATTTT. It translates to CASSPLGQEFSGNTIYF. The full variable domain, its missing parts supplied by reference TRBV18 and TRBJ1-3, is NAGVMQNPRHLVRRRGQEARLRCSPMKGHSHVYWYRQLPEEGLKFMVYLQKENIIDESGMPKERFSAEFPKEGPSILRIQQVVRGDSAAYFCASSPLGQEFSGNTIYFGEGSWLTVV.